This T cell receptor beta chain was found in a study of blood T cell repertoires in COVID-19. Study in general: Samples representing acute and convalescent COVID-19 were sourced from the United States, Italy and Spain.

Seattle enrolled patients during active infection and tracked them longitudinally. V was pared by 3 bases and J by 6 bases, with 12 bases between. The germline V gene encodes CDR1 SGHTA and CDR2 FQGTGA. This CDR3 contains 14 residues. Method: immunoSEQ multiplex PCR; TCRdb's copy keeps in-frame clones and lacks some. Here the sample spans 150,000 to 200,000 clones, over 75% being singletons. The chain joins TRBV7-3 to TRBJ2-1, with D perhaps TRBD1 (7 bases). Sequences were obtained from peripheral blood. This TCR derives from an elderly man with COVID-19, enrolled during active disease. The CDR3 here is CASSLGGQSNEQFF. CDR3 in DNA: TGTGCCAGCAGCTTGGGGGGACAGTCCAATGAGCAGTTCTTC.